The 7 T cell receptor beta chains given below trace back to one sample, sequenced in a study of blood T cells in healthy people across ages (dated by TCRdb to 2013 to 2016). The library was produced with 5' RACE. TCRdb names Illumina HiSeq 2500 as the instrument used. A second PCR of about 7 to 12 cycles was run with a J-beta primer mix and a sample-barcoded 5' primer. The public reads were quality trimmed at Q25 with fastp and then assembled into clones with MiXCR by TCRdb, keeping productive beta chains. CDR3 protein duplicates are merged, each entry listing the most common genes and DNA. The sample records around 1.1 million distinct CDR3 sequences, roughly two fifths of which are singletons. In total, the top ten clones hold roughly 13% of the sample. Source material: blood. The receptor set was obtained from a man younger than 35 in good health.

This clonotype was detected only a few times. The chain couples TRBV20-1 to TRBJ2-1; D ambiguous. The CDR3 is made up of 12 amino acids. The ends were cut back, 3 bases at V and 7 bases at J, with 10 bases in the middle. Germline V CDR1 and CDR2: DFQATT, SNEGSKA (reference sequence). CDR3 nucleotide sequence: TGCAGTGCTAGCCGAAAAGGGAATGAGCAGTTCTTC. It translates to CSASRKGNEQFF.

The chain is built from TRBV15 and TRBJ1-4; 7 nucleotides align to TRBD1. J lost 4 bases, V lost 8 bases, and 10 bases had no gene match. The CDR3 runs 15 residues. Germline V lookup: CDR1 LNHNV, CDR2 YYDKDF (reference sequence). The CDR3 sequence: CATALPGTDNEKLFF. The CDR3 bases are TGTGCCACCGCGCTCCCCGGGACAGATAATGAAAAACTGTTTTTT.

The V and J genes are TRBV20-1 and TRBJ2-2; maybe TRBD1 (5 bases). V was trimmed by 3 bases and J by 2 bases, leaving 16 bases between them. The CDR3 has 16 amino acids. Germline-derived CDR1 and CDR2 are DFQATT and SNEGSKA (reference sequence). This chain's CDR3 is CSASNAGIPNTGELFF. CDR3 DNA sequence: TGCAGTGCTAGTAACGCAGGGATCCCCAACACCGGGGAGCTGTTTTTT.

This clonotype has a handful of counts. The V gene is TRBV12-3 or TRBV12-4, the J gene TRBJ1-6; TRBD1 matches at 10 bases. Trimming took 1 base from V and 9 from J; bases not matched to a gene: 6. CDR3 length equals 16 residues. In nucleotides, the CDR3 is TGTGCCAGCAGTTTAGGACAGGGGGCAGTGGGTTCACCCCTCCACTTT. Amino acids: CASSLGQGAVGSPLHF.

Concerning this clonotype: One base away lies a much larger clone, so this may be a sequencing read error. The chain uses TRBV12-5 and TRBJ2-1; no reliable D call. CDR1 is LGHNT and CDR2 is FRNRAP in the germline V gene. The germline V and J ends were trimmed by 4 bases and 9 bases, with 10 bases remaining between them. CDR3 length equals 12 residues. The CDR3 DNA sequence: TGTGCTAGTGGTTCCGCAGGAACTGAGCAGTTCTTC. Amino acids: CASGSAGTEQFF.

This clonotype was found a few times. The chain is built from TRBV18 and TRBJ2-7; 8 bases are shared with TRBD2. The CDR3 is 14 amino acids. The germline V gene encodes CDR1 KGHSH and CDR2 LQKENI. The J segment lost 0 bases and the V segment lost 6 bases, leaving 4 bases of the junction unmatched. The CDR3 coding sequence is TGTGCCAGCTCTCAAAGCGGGAGCTCCTACGAGCAGTACTTC. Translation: CASSQSGSSYEQYF.

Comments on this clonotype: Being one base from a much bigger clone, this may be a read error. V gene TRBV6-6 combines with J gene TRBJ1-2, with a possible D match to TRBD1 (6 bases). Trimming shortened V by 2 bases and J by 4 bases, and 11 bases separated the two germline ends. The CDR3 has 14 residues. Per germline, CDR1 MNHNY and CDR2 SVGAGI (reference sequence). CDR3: CASSYATTGYGYTF. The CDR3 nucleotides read TGTGCCAGCAGTTACGCTACGACAGGCTATGGCTACACCTTC.